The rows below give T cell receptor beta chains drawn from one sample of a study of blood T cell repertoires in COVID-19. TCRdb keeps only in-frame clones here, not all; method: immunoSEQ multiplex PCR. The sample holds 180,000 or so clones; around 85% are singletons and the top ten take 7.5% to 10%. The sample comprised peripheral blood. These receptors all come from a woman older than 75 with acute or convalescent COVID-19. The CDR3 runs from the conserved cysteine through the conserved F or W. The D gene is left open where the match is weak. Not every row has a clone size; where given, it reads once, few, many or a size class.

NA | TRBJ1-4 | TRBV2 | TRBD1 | TGTGCCAGCAGAGCTACCGGGACAGAGGGTCCAAAACTGTTTTTT | CASRATGTEGPKLFF
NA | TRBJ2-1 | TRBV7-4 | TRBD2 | TGTGCCAGCAGCCCCGGACTAGCACCGACCTATAGATTCATTTTGGAGTTCTTC | CASSPGLAPTYRFILEFF
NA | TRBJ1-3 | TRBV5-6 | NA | TGTGCCAGCAGCCGCGGGACGGGGGGAACTGGAAACACCATATATTTT | CASSRGTGGTGNTIYF
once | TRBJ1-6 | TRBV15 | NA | TGTGCCACCAGCAGAGGGGGGCGCGGGAATTCACCCCTCCACTTT | CATSRGGRGNSPLHF
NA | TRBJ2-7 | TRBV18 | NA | TGTGCCAGCTCACCACCAGGACAGTTTTCCTACGAGCAGTACTTC | CASSPPGQFSYEQYF
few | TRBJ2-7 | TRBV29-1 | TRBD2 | TGCAGCGGGAAGACTAGCGGTTACGAGCAGTACTTC | CSGKTSGYEQYF
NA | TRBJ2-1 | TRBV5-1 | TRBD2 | TGCGCCAGCAGCTCGGAGCCTAGCGGGGGGGCGTTTGAGCAGTTCTTC | CASSSEPSGGAFEQFF
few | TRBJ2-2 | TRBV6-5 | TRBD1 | TGTGCCAGCAGTTACGGGACAGGGCGGACCGGGGAGCTGTTTTTT | CASSYGTGRTGELFF
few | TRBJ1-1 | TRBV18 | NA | TGTGCCAGCTCACCGGGTGGAGTGAACACTGAAGCTTTCTTT | CASSPGGVNTEAFF
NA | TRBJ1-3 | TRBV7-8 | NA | TGTGCCAGCAGCTCCTTCAGGGGAGCGGACACCATATATTTT | CASSSFRGADTIYF
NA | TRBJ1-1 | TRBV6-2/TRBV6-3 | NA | TGTGCCAGCAGTGCCCCGGGACACGGATCGAGGAACACTGAAGCTTTCTTT | CASSAPGHGSRNTEAFF
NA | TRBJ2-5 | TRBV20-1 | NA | TGCAGTGCTAGTCGGGGGGCTAAAGAGACCCAGTACTTC | CSASRGAKETQYF
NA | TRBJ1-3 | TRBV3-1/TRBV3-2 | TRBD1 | TGTGCCAGCAGCTGGGACAGGGTGGGAAACACCATATATTTT | CASSWDRVGNTIYF
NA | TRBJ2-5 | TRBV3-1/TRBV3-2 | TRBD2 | TGTGCCAGCAGCCCGAGGCTAGCGGGGTCAAGAGTGCGGTACTTC | CASSPRLAGSRVRYF
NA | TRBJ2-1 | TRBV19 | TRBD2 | TGTGCCAGTAGTATGATTGGGCTAGCGGGAGTGTTCAATGAGCAGTTCTTC | CASSMIGLAGVFNEQFF
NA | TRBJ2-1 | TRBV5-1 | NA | TGCGCCAGTTCCCCGGGATTTGACGATGAGCAGTTCTTC | CASSPGFDDEQFF
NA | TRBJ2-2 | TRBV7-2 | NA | TGTGCCAGCAGTCCGACAGCCTCCTCCGGGGAGCTGTTTTTT | CASSPTASSGELFF
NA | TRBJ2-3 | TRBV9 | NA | TGTGCCAGCAGCGCGGACTCTCGACCTCACATTGACTCCCAGTATTTT | CASSADSRPHIDSQYF
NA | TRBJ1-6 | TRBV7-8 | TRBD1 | TGTGCCAGCAGTTTCTCCATCGACAGGGCGAATTCACCCCTCCACTTT | CASSFSIDRANSPLHF
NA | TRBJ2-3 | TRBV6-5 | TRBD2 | TGTGCCAGCAGTTACGGGACTAGCGGGAGCACAGATACGCAGTATTTT | CASSYGTSGSTDTQYF